A single sample gave rise to the 17 T cell receptor beta chains below, sequenced in a study of cytomegalovirus exposure and HLA in healthy donors. The study ran its PCR with 60 Vbeta and 13 Jbeta primers. TCRdb keeps only in-frame clones here, not all; method: immunoSEQ multiplex PCR. Altogether about 110,000 clones are present, approximately 80% being singletons, with the ten largest covering more than 20%. Material: PBMCs. Source of these receptors: a man aged 25-45 years in good health and CMV-seropositive.

V is TRBV6-1 and J is TRBJ1-6; no clear D gene. Between the trimmed V and J ends, which lost 0 bases and 7 bases, there was a span of 10 bases. The CDR3 contains 15 residues. CDR1 and CDR2 (germline): MNHNS, SASEGT. The CDR3 region is CASSEAGRHNSPLHF. CDR3 in DNA: TGTGCCAGCAGTGAAGCTGGCAGACACAATTCACCCCTCCACTTT.

The CDR3 sequence: CASSFPRAAGANVLTF. CDR3 nucleotides: TGCGCCAGCAGCTTTCCCAGGGCGGCTGGGGCCAACGTCCTGACTTTC. The rearrangement links TRBV5-1 to TRBJ2-6; weak D call: TRBD1 (5 bases). Germline V gene sequence: CDR1 SGHRS, CDR2 YFSETQ. Between the trimmed V and J ends, which lost 2 bases and 2 bases, there was a span of 11 bases. The CDR3 is 16 residues long.

This clone has only one observation. This rearrangement joins TRBV27 to TRBJ1-5, with a tentative D call TRBD1 (6 bases). V lost 3 bases to trimming and J lost 6 bases, with 6 bases between them. Germline CDR1 MNHEY, CDR2 SMNVEV (reference sequence). This CDR3 is 12 amino acids long. Written as DNA, the CDR3 is TGTGCCAGCAGTTTCAGGGGTCAGCCCCAGCATTTT. This gives the protein CASSFRGQPQHF.

The chain employs TRBV7-9 and TRBJ2-3; weak D call: TRBD2 (6 bases). This CDR3 spans 12 amino acids. CDR1 and CDR2 (germline): SEHNR, FQNEAQ (reference sequence). V gave up 3 bases and J gave up 7 bases, with 8 bases separating them. The CDR3 sequence: CASSFGTYTQYF. The DNA for the CDR3 is TGTGCCAGCAGCTTCGGGACTTATACGCAGTATTTT.

The chain links TRBV7-2 to TRBJ2-1, with D maybe TRBD1 (5 bases). Trimming stripped 3 bases from V and 7 bases from J, with 10 bases between. CDR1 and CDR2 (germline): SGHTA, FQGNSA. The CDR3 length is 13 residues. CDR3 in amino acids: CASSFAGKNEQFF. The DNA for the CDR3 is TGTGCCAGCAGCTTCGCAGGGAAGAATGAGCAGTTCTTC. The full variable domain, with the rest looked up from reference TRBV7-2 and TRBJ2-1, is GAGVSQSPSNKVTEKGKDVELRCDPISGHTALYWYRQSLGQGLEFLIYFQGNSAPDKSGLPSDRFSAERTGGSVSTLTIQRTQQEDSAVYLCASSFAGKNEQFFGPGTRLTVL.

The chain uses TRBV10-2 and TRBJ1-1; 8 bases are a match to TRBD1. Germline CDR1 WSHSY, CDR2 SAAADI. V was pared by 5 bases and J by 5 bases, with 7 bases of the junction left unmatched. This CDR3 spans 14 amino acids. The chain's CDR3 is CASSWTGRGTEAFF. CDR3 nucleotide sequence: TGCGCCAGCAGTTGGACAGGGAGAGGGACTGAAGCTTTCTTT.

CDR3 bases: TGTGCCAGCAGCCAAGGCAGCTCTGGAAACACCATATATTTT. This encodes CASSQGSSGNTIYF. The chain is built from TRBV4-2 and TRBJ1-3, with no clear D. Germline values: CDR1 LGHNA, CDR2 YNFKEQ. V was shortened by 1 base and J by 0 bases, with 4 bases between the two germline ends. This CDR3 region has 14 residues.

The rearrangement uses TRBV5-1 and TRBJ1-6; D is unresolved. This CDR3 is built from 15 residues. V lost 1 base and J lost 7, with 12 bases in between. Germline lookup yields CDR1 SGHRS and CDR2 YFSETQ. This CDR3 reads CASSLRGGGNSPLHF. DNA for the CDR3: TGCGCCAGCAGCTTGCGGGGAGGTGGCAATTCACCCCTCCACTTT. The variable domain in full, completed from reference TRBV5-1 and TRBJ1-6, reads KAGVTQTPRYLIKTRGQQVTLSCSPISGHRSVSWYQQTPGQGLQFLFEYFSETQRNKGNFPGRFSGRQFSNSRSEMNVSTLELGDSALYLCASSLRGGGNSPLHFGNGTRLTVT.

The chain couples TRBV27 to TRBJ2-1, with D maybe TRBD2 (5 bases). Trimming took off 5 bases at V and 5 bases at J, with 16 bases between the two ends. The CDR3 runs to 15 residues. The germline V gene encodes CDR1 MNHEY and CDR2 SMNVEV (reference sequence). Here the CDR3 DNA reads TGTGCCAGCAGTCCAAAGAGGGTAAGGAACAATGAGCAGTTCTTC. It codes for CASSPKRVRNNEQFF.

The chain recombines TRBV6-1 with TRBJ1-3; unclear D gene. The CDR3 sequence is 14 residues long. The germline V gene has CDR1 MNHNS and CDR2 SASEGT. The V end was cut by 7 bases, the J end by 3 bases, with 13 bases between. CDR3 sequence: CASIAEVFGNTIYF. The CDR3 DNA reads as TGTGCCAGCATCGCGGAGGTCTTTGGAAACACCATATATTTT.

This clone appeared a few times. The chain carries TRBV28 and TRBJ1-4, with 9 nucleotides matching TRBD1. CDR3 size: 15 residues. The J segment lost 7 bases and the V segment lost 4 bases, leaving 7 bases of the junction unmatched. Germline V CDR1 and CDR2: MDHEN, SYDVKM. As DNA, the CDR3 is TGTGCCAGCAGTTCATCCGGGACAGGGAGTGAAAAACTGTTTTTT. Protein: CASSSSGTGSEKLFF.

The chain uses TRBV5-1 and TRBJ2-2, with D possibly being TRBD2 (5 bases). The germline CDR1 and CDR2 sequences are SGHRS and YFSETQ. The germline V and J ends were trimmed by 1 base and 3 bases, with 13 bases remaining between them. The CDR3 runs to 16 residues. For the CDR3, the DNA is TGCGCCAGCAGCTTGATCCCGGGAATAGACACCGGGGAGCTGTTTTTT. Translating it yields CASSLIPGIDTGELFF.

On this clone itself: One end of the junction is discordant with germline, which a read error may explain. V and J are TRBV5-1 and TRBJ2-5; 7 positions match TRBD2. CDR1 is SGHRS, CDR2 YFSETQ, per germline. This CDR3 has 15 residues. CDR3 residues: CASSLGGVAWREQYF. CDR3 coding DNA: TGTGCCAGCAGCTTGGGGGGGGTGGCCTGGCGGGAGCAGTACTTC.

This chain uses TRBV4-1 with TRBJ2-3; 9 nucleotides line up with TRBD2. CDR3 length equals 16 residues. Germline CDR1 and CDR2: MGHRA and YSYEKL. Losses at the gene ends were 1 base for V and 4 bases for J; bases not matched to a gene: 6. CDR3 in DNA: TGCGCCAGCAGCCAAGTAGGGCGGGAGGGGGCAGATACGCAGTATTTT. It is translated as CASSQVGREGADTQYF.

The chain links TRBV5-5 to TRBJ1-6, with TRBD1 identical over 8 bases. Germline CDR1 and CDR2: SGHKS and YYEKEE (reference sequence). The V segment lost 0 bases and the J segment 7 bases; nucleotides outside the gene matches: 12. The CDR3 contains 18 residues. The CDR3 DNA follows: TGTGCCAGCAGCTTGGCCGGCCGTGCCGGACAGGGAAATTCACCCCTCCACTTT. It translates to CASSLAGRAGQGNSPLHF. Looking up the rest from reference TRBV5-5 and TRBJ1-6 gives the full variable domain: DAGVTQSPTHLIKTRGQQVTLRCSPISGHKSVSWYQQVLGQGPQFIFQYYEKEERGRGNFPDRFSARQFPNYSSELNVNALLLGDSALYLCASSLAGRAGQGNSPLHFGNGTRLTVT.

The J gene is TRBJ2-3, the V gene TRBV30; 10 bases match TRBD1. The germline CDR1 and CDR2 sequences are GTSNPN and SVGIG (reference sequence). Trimming at V came to 2 bases and at J to 5 bases, leaving 7 bases not matched to a gene. This CDR3 spans 15 amino acids. The chain's CDR3 is CAWSRGQGGIDTQYF. DNA of the CDR3: TGTGCCTGGAGTCGAGGACAGGGGGGTATAGATACGCAGTATTTT.

The gene calls are TRBV6-5 and TRBJ2-5; D not resolved. V lost 4 bases to trimming and J lost 4 bases, with 10 bases between them. This CDR3 has 13 residues. Germline values: CDR1 MNHEY, CDR2 SVGAGI. The DNA for the CDR3 is TGTGCCAGCAGTTCACACCCGGGAGAGACCCAGTACTTC. Its protein product is CASSSHPGETQYF.